This T cell receptor (beta chain) is from a study of response to subunit inactivated influenza vaccine. TCRdb re-called the RT-PCR reads with MiXCR, one entry per CDR3 protein. Among just under 550,000 distinct CDR3 sequences listed, roughly 25% were seen once. The J segment lost 12 bases and the V segment lost 2 bases, leaving 17 bases of the junction unmatched. The V gene's germline CDR1 is DFQATT and CDR2 SNEGSKA (reference sequence). CDR3 length equals 16 residues. The sample was also reused in another study, on T cells expressing NK-cell markers. That paper adds: With UMIs, 5'RACE template switching was used to make TCR beta cDNA. Investigators obtained TCR beta repertoires from sorted CD3+CD56+NKG2C+, CD3+CD56+NKG2C- and CD3+CD56-NKG2C+ T cells.

The sequence came from a middle-aged man who received an inactivated influenza vaccine. The source was CD4+ T cells sorted from PBMCs, collected 12 days after vaccination. The rearrangement joins TRBV20-1 to TRBJ2-1, with 9 bases identical to TRBD1. As DNA, the CDR3 is TGCAGTGCTAGATCCGGGGACAGGGAAGGACTTATCCGGCAGTTCTTC. Translating gives CSARSGDREGLIRQFF.